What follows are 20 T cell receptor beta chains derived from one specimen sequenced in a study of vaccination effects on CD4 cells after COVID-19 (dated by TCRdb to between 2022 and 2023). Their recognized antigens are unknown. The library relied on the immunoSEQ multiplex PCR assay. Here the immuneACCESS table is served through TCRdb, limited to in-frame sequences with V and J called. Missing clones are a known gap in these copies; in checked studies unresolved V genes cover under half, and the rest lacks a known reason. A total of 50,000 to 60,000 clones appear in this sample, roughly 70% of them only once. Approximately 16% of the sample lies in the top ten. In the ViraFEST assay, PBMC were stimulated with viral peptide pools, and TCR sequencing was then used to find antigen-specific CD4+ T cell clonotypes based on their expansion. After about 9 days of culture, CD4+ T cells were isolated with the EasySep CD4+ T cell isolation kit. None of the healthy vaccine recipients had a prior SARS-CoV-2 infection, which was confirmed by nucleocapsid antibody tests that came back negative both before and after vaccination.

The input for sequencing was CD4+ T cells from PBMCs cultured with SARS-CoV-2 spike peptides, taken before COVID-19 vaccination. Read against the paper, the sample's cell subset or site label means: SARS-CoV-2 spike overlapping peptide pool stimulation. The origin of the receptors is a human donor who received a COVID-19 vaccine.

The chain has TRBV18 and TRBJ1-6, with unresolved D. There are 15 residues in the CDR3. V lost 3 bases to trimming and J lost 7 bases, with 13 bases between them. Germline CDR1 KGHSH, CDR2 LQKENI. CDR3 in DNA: TGTGCCAGCTCACCCCGTGATCGGGGAAATTCACCCCTCCACTTT. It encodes CASSPRDRGNSPLHF.

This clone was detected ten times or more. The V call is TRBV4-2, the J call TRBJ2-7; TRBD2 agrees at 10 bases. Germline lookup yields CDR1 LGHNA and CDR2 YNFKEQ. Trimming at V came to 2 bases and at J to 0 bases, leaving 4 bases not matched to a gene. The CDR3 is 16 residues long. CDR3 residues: CASSQQSGGDSYEQYF. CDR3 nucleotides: TGTGCCAGCAGCCAACAAAGCGGGGGGGACTCCTACGAGCAGTACTTC.

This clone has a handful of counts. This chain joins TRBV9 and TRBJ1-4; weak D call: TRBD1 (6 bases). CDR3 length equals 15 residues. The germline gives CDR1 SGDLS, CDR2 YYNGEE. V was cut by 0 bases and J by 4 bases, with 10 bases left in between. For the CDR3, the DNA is TGTGCCAGCAGCGTAGGGACAGCTCGTAATGAAAAACTGTTTTTT. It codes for CASSVGTARNEKLFF.

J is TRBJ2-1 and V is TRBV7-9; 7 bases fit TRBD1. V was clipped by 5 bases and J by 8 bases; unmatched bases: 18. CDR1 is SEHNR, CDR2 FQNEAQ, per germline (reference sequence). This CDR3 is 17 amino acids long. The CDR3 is CASSPRQGYRHGYEQFF. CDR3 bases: TGTGCCAGCAGCCCACGACAGGGTTATCGGCATGGTTATGAGCAGTTCTTC.

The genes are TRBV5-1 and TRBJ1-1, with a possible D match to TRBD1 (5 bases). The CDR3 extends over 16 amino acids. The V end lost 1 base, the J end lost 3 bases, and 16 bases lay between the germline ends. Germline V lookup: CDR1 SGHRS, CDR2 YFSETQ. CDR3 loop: CASSLTLIREHTEAFF. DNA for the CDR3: TGCGCCAGCAGCTTGACTCTGATCAGGGAGCACACTGAAGCTTTCTTT. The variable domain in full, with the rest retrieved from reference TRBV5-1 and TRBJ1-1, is KAGVTQTPRYLIKTRGQQVTLSCSPISGHRSVSWYQQTPGQGLQFLFEYFSETQRNKGNFPGRFSGRQFSNSRSEMNVSTLELGDSALYLCASSLTLIREHTEAFFGQGTRLTVV.

The CDR3 bases are TGTGCCAGCAGCTCCCTAGCGTTGAGCTCCTACGAGCAGTACTTC. Translated: CASSSLALSSYEQYF. V usage is TRBV7-8 and J usage is TRBJ2-7; D is possibly TRBD2 (6 bases). CDR1 is SGHVS, CDR2 FQNEAQ, per germline. Trimming took 4 bases from V and 0 from J, leaving 13 bases between them. The CDR3 is 15 residues long.

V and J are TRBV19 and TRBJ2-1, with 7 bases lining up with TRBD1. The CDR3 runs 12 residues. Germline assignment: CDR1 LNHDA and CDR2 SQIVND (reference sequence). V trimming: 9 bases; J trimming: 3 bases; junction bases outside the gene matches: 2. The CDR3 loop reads CASRTGYNEQFF. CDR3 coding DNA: TGTGCCAGCAGGACAGGCTACAATGAGCAGTTCTTC.

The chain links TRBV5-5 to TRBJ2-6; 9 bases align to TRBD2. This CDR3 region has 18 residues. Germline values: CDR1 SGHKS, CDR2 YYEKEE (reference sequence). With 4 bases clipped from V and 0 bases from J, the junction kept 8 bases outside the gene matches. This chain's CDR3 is CASSLAGTISSGANVLTF. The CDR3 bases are TGTGCCAGCAGCCTAGCGGGAACTATAAGCTCTGGGGCCAACGTCCTGACTTTC.

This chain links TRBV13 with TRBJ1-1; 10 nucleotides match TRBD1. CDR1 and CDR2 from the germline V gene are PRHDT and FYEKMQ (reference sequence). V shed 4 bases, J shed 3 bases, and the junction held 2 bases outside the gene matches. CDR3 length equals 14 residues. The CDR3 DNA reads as TGTGCCAGCAGCTCAGGACAGGGGGACACTGAAGCTTTCTTT. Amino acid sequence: CASSSGQGDTEAFF.

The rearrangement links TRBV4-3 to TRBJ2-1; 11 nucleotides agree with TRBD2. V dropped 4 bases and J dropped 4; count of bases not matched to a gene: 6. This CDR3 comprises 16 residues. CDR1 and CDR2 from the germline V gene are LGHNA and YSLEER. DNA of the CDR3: TGCGCCAGCAGCCCCCTACTAGCGGGGGCTTACAATGAGCAGTTCTTC. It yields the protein CASSPLLAGAYNEQFF.

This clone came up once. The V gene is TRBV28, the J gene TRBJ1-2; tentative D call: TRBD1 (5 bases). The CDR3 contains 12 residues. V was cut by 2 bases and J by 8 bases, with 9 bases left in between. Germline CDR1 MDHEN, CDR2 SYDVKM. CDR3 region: CASSLGAGGYTF. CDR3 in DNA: TGTGCCAGCAGTTTAGGGGCGGGGGGCTACACCTTC.

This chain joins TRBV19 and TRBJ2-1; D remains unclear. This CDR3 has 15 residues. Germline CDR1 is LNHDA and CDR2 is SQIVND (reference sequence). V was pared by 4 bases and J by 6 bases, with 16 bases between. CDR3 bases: TGTGCCAGTAGTACCTTCCCCCCCTGGTCCAATGAGCAGTTCTTC. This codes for CASSTFPPWSNEQFF.

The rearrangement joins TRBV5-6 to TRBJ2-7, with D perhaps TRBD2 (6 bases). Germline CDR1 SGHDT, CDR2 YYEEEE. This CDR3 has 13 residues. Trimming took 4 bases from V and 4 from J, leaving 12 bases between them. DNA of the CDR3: TGTGCCAGCAGCCATCCGGGAGTGTACGAGCAGTACTTC. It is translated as CASSHPGVYEQYF.

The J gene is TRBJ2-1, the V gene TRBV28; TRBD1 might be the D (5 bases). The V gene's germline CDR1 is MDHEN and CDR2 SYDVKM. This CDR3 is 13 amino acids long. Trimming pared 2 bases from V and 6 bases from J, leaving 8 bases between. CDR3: CASSLRTPNEQFF. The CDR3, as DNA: TGTGCCAGCAGTTTAAGGACACCCAATGAGCAGTTCTTC.

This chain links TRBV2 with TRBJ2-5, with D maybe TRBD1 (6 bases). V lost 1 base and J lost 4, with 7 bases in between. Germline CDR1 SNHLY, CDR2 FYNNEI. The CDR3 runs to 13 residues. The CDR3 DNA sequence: TGTGCCAGCAGTGAAGTACAGGGAGAGACCCAGTACTTC. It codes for CASSEVQGETQYF.

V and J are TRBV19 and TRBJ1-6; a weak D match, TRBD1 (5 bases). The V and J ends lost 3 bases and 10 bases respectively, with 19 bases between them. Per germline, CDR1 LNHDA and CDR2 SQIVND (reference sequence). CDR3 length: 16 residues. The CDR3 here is CASSIGSLGTGSPLHF. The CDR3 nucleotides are TGTGCCAGTAGTATCGGTTCATTAGGGACGGGATCACCCCTCCACTTT.

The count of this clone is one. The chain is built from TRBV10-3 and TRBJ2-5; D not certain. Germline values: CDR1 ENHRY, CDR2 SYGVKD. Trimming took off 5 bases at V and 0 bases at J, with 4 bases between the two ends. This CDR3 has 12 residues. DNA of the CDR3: TGTGCCATCAGTCTGGACCAAGAGACCCAGTACTTC. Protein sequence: CAISLDQETQYF.

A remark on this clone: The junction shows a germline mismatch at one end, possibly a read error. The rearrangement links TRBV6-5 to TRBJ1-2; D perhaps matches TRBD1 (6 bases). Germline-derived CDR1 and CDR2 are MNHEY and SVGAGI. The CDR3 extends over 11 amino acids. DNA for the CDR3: TGTGCCAGCAGTTCACCAGAGAGGGGGGAATTC. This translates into CASSSPERGEF.

The CDR3 spells CASSLLGMGGTSPNYEQFF. The DNA of the CDR3 is TGTGCCAGCAGCTTATTAGGAATGGGAGGGACATCGCCTAACTATGAGCAGTTCTTC. J is TRBJ2-1 and V is TRBV7-9; TRBD2 is a possible D gene (7 bases). Looked up from germline, CDR1 is SEHNR and CDR2 is FQNEAQ (reference sequence). V was cut by 2 bases and J by 8 bases, with 28 bases left in between. The CDR3 is 19 amino acids.

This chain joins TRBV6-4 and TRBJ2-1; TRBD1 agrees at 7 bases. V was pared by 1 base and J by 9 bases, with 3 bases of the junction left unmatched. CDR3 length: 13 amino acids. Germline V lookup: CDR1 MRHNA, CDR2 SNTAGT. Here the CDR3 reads CASSDYRGGEQFF. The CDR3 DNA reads TGTGCCAGCAGTGACTACAGGGGTGGTGAGCAGTTCTTC.